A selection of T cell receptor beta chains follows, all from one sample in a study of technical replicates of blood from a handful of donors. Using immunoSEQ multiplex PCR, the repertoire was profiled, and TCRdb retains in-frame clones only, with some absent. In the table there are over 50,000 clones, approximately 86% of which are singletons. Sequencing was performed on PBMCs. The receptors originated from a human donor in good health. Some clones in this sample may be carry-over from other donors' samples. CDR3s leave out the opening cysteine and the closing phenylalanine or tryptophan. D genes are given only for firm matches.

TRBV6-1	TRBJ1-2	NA	ASITGPYGYT
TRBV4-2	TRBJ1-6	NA	ASSQTLGGNSPLH
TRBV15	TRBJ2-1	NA	ATTGTRTPLNEQF
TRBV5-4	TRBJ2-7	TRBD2	ASSQQSGSYYEQY
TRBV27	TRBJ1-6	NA	ASSLAQNNSPLH
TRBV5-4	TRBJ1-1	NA	ASSFSGNTEAF
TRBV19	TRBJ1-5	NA	ASSIDGAVFSNQPQH
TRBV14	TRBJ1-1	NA	ASTMGVGTSPKAF
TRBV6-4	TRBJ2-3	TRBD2	ASSDTPGGGSTDTQY
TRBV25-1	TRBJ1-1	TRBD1	ASTSRGTARVENTEAF
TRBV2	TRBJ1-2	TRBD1	ASSENRGPGYGYT
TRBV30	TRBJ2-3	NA	AWSTRAPTDTQY
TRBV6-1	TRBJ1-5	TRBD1	ASSEALSRTGANQPQH
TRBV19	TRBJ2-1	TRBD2	ASSGNRPGLAAYNEQF
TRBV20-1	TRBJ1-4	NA	SVSSEKLF
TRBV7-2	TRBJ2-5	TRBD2	ASSYGGARETQY
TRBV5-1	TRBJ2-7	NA	ASSWRDSGAYEQY
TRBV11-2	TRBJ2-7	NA	ASRTRDHEQY
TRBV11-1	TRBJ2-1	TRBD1	ASSRDRGLNEQF
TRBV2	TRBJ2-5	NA	ASSDGLTGETQY
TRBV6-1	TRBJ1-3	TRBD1	ASSNGQGPGNTIY
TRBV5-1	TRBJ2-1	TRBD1	ASSLNFRDRGDNEQF
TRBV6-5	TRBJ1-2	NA	ASSGGGVSGYT
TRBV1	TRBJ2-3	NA	TSSRWGPPGLAGGDTQY
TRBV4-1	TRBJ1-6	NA	ASSQGPGHNNSPLH
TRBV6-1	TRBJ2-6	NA	ASTEGHSGANVLT
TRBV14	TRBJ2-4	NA	ASSQGGSEGAKNIQY
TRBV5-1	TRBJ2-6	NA	ASTVSGANVLT
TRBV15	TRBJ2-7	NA	ATSRDKGSYEQY
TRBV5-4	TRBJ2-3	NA	ASSRTAGDTQY
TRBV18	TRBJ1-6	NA	ASSPGSRGSPLH
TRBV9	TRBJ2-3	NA	ASSVVGSPPDTQY
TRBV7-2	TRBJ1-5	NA	ASSLATPSSNQPQH
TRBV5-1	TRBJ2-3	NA	ASSLRQGGRTDTQY
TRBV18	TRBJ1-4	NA	ASSLMEAANEKLF
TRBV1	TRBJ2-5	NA	TSSPWGEVQETQY
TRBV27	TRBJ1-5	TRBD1	ASSSTGAPQH
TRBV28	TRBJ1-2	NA	ASSLTGYNYGYT
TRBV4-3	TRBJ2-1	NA	ASSQHREYNEQF
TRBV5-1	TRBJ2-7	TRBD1	ASSSGTGLYEQY
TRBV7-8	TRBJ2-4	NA	ASSLEGKLAKNIQY